Sequencing of this T cell receptor beta chain was carried out in a study of blood T cell repertoires in COVID-19. The table came from immunoSEQ multiplex PCR; TCRdb's copy has only in-frame clones and leaves some out. The repertoire holds a few hundred thousand clones, with 80% to 90% as singletons. The CDR3 contains 14 residues. Germline V gene data show CDR1 as SGHDT and CDR2 as YYEEEE. The V gene end was trimmed by 3 bases and the J gene end by 2 bases; junction bases not matched to a gene: 3. The chain joins TRBV5-6 to TRBJ2-3; 7 positions agree with TRBD1. This TCR was sampled from a young man with acute COVID-19. The material sequenced was PBMCs or T cells enriched from blood (not recorded which). The CDR3 DNA sequence: TGTGCCAGCAGCTGGACAGGCCACACAGATACGCAGTATTTT. Translated, it gives CASSWTGHTDTQYF.